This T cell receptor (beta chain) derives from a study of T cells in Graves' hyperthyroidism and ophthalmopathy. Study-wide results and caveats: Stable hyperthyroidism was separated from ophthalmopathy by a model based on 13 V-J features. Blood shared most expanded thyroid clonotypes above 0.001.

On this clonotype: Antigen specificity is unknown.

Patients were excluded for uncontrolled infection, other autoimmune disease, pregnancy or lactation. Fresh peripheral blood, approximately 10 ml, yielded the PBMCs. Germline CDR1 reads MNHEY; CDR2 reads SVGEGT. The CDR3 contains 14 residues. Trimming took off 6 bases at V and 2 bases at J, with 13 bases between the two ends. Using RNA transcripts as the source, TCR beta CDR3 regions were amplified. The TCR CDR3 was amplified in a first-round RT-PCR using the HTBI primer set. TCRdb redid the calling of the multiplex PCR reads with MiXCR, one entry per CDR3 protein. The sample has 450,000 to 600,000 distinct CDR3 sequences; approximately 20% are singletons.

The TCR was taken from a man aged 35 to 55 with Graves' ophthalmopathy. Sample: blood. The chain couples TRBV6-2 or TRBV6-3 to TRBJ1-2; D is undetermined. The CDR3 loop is CASSRTSSNYGYTF. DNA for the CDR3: TGTGCCAGCAGCCGGACCTCTTCCAACTATGGCTACACCTTC.